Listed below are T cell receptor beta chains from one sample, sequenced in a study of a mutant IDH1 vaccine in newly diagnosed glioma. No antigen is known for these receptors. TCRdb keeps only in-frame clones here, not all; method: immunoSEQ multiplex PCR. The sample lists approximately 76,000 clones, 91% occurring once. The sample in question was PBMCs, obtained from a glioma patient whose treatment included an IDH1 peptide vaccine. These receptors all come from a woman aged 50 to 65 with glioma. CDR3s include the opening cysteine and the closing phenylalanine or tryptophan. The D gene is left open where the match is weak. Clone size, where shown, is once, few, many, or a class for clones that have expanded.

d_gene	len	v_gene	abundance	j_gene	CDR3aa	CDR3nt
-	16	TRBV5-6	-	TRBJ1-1	CASSLGWRGPAPEAFF	TGTGCCAGCAGCCTGGGTTGGCGGGGGCCGGCCCCTGAAGCTTTCTTT
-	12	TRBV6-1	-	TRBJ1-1	CASRKGNTEAFF	TGTGCCAGCAGGAAGGGGAACACTGAAGCTTTCTTT
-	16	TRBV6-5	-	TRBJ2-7	CASSYSFEESSYEQYF	TGTGCCAGCAGTTACTCGTTTGAGGAGAGCTCCTACGAGCAGTACTTC
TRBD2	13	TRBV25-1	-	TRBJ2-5	CASSMAGEETQYF	TGTGCCAGCAGTATGGCGGGAGAAGAGACCCAGTACTTC
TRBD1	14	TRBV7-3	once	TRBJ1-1	CASRGQGLNTEAFF	TGTGCCAGCAGGGGACAGGGGCTGAACACTGAAGCTTTCTTT
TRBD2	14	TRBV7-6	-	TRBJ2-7	CASSLGLAGGEQYF	TGTGCCAGCAGCCTGGGACTAGCGGGAGGCGAGCAGTACTTC
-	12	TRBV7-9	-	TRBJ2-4	CASSLVAGIQYF	TGTGCCAGCAGCTTAGTTGCGGGAATTCAGTACTTC
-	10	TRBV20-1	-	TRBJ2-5	CSASGETQYF	TGCAGTGCTAGTGGAGAGACCCAGTACTTC
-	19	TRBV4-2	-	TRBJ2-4	CASSQAVDRERGAKNIQYF	TGTGCCAGCAGCCAAGCGGTTGACCGTGAGAGGGGGGCCAAAAACATTCAGTACTTC
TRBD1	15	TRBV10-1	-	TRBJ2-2	CASSEYRGLTGELFF	TGCGCCAGCAGTGAATACAGGGGGCTCACCGGGGAGCTGTTTTTT
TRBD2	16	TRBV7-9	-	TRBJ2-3	CASSSLAGMAADTQYF	TGTGCCAGCAGCTCTCTAGCGGGAATGGCGGCAGATACGCAGTATTTT
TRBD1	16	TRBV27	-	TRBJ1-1	CASSSRMTGTSTEAFF	TGTGCCAGCAGTTCCCGGATGACAGGGACAAGCACTGAAGCTTTCTTT
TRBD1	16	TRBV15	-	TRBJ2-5	CATSRVTGGVEETQYF	TGTGCCACCAGCAGAGTAACAGGGGGTGTGGAGGAGACCCAGTACTTC
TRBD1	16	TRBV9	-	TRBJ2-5	CASSAPTGGLQETQYF	TGTGCCAGCAGCGCCCCTACAGGGGGATTACAAGAGACCCAGTACTTC
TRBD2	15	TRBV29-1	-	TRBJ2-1	CSVHRASGIHNEQFF	TGCAGCGTTCATCGAGCTAGCGGGATTCACAATGAGCAGTTCTTC
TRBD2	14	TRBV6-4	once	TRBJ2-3	CASSDRGGRDTQYF	TGTGCCAGCAGTGACCGCGGGGGGAGAGATACGCAGTATTTT
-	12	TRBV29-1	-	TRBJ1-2	CSVDTFPNGYTF	TGCAGCGTTGATACGTTTCCGAATGGCTACACCTTC
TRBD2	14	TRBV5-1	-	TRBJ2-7	CASSLTSGPYEQYF	TGCGCCAGCAGCTTAACTAGCGGACCCTACGAGCAGTACTTC
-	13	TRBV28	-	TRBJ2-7	CATITGSSYEQYF	TGTGCCACTATAACCGGGAGCTCCTACGAGCAGTACTTC
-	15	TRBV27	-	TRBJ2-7	CASSSTGSKYYEQYF	TGTGCCAGCAGTTCTACCGGATCCAAGTACTACGAGCAGTACTTC
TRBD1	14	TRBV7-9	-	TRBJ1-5	CASSLGGQRQPQHF	TGTGCCAGCAGCTTAGGGGGACAGCGACAGCCCCAGCATTTT
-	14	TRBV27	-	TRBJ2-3	CASSLRDSSDTQYF	TGTGCCAGCAGTTTAAGGGACTCTTCAGATACGCAGTATTTT
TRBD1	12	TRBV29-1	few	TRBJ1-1	CSAGTGRTEAFF	TGCAGCGCCGGGACAGGGCGAACTGAAGCTTTCTTT
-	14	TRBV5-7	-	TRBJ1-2	CATPRRTGSYGYTF	TGTGCCACACCCCGGCGAACAGGATCCTATGGCTACACCTTC
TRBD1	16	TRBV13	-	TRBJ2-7	CASSSNQDRGRFGEYF	TGTGCCAGCAGCTCCAACCAGGACAGGGGGCGCTTCGGGGAGTACTTC
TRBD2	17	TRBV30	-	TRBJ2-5	CAWMYSGGFEGQETQYF	TGTGCCTGGATGTACAGCGGGGGCTTCGAGGGCCAAGAGACCCAGTACTTC
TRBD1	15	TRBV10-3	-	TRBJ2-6	CAISQDRVGANVLTF	TGTGCCATCAGTCAGGACAGGGTTGGGGCCAACGTCCTGACTTTC
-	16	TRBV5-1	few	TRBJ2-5	CASSLAGEPLQETQYF	TGCGCCAGCAGCTTGGCCGGAGAACCGCTTCAAGAGACCCAGTACTTC
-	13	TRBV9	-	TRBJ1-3	CASSSYPGNTIYF	TGTGCCAGCAGCTCTTATCCAGGAAACACCATATATTTT
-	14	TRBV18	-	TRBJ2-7	CASSPLRGGYEQYF	TGTGCCAGCTCACCTTTACGAGGGGGCTACGAGCAGTACTTC
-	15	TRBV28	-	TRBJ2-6	CASSPDSSGANVLTF	TGTGCCAGCAGTCCGGACAGTTCTGGGGCCAACGTCCTGACTTTC
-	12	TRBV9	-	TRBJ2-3	CASRADEDTQYF	TGTGCCAGCAGGGCCGACGAGGATACGCAGTATTTT
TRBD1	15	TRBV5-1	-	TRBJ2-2	CASSSPGQGDGELFF	TGCGCCAGCAGCTCTCCGGGACAGGGAGACGGGGAGCTGTTTTTT
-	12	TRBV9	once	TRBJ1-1	CASSVVRTEAFF	TGTGCCAGCAGCGTTGTTCGCACTGAAGCTTTCTTT
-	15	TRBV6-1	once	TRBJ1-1	CASSGEDSMNTEAFF	TGTGCCAGCAGTGGAGAGGACAGCATGAACACTGAAGCTTTCTTT
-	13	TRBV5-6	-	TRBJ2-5	CASSLGQQETQYF	TGTGCCAGCAGCTTAGGACAGCAAGAGACCCAGTACTTC
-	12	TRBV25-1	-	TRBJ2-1	CASSDLGHEQFF	TGTGCCAGCAGTGATCTAGGGCATGAGCAGTTCTTC
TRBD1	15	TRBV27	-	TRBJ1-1	CASSLSGTGFTEAFF	TGTGCCAGCAGTTTATCCGGGACAGGGTTCACTGAAGCTTTCTTT
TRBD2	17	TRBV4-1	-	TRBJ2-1	CASSQDPSGGAYNEQFF	TGCGCCAGCAGCCAAGATCCTAGCGGGGGTGCCTACAATGAGCAGTTCTTC
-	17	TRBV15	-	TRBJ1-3	CATSRDPQISSGNTIYF	TGTGCCACCAGCAGAGATCCCCAGATAAGCTCTGGAAACACCATATATTTT
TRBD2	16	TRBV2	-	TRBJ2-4	CASGFVGGLAKNIQYF	TGTGCCAGCGGCTTTGTGGGGGGGTTAGCCAAAAACATTCAGTACTTC
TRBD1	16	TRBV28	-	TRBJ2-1	CASSRRTGLGVDEQFF	TGTGCCAGCAGTAGGAGGACAGGGCTCGGGGTCGATGAGCAGTTCTTC
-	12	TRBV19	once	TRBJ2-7	CASSIRWDEQYF	TGTGCCAGTAGTATACGGTGGGACGAGCAGTACTTC
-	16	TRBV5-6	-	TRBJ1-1	CASSIVGGAVGTEAFF	TGTGCCAGCAGCATTGTTGGGGGGGCGGTTGGCACTGAAGCTTTCTTT
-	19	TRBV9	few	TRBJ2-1	CASSAVPPGASGPYNEQFF	TGTGCCAGCAGCGCCGTTCCCCCGGGGGCTAGCGGCCCTTACAATGAGCAGTTCTTC
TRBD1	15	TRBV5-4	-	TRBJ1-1	CASSDRTGVNTEAFF	TGTGCCAGCAGCGATCGGACAGGGGTGAACACTGAAGCTTTCTTT
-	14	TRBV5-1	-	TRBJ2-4	CASSQGRPKNIQYF	TGCGCCAGCAGCCAGGGACGCCCCAAAAACATTCAGTACTTC